The sequence of this TCR beta chain was determined in a study of OX40 agonist ivuxolimab in advanced cancers. Study as a whole: An agonistic human IgG2 monoclonal antibody against OX40 (CD134) was given.

This clone was counted only a few times. Per the germline V gene, CDR1 is LNHDA and CDR2 is SQIVND (reference sequence). The ends lost 4 bases at V and 5 bases at J; junction bases unmatched: 5. The CDR3 extends over 14 amino acids. Clones were sequenced by immunoSEQ multiplex PCR, and TCRdb holds only the in-frame ones, with some missing. The data hold tens of thousands of clones, with around 84% observed a single time. Sequencing used CD4+ or CD8+ T cells sorted from blood, obtained in a trial of the OX40 agonist ivuxolimab. The chain has TRBV19 and TRBJ1-1, with TRBD1 matching over 9 bases. The clonotype was recovered from an adult with an advanced solid tumor such as melanoma, head and neck, liver or kidney cancer. The DNA of the CDR3 is TGTGCCAGTAGTAAAGAGACAGGGGGGACTGAAGCTTTCTTT. It yields the protein CASSKETGGTEAFF.